Below are 27 T cell receptor beta chains sequenced from a single sample in a study of response to subunit inactivated influenza vaccine. TCRdb called the RT-PCR reads again in MiXCR, with one record for every CDR3 protein. The data hold about 830,000 distinct CDR3 sequences, with around 20% observed a single time. Sequenced material: PBMCs from blood, taken more than 4 days after vaccination. These receptors all come from a man aged 45-60 years who received an inactivated influenza vaccine.

This clonotype turned up a few times. This chain links TRBV12-3 or TRBV12-4 with TRBJ2-1; D possibly corresponds to TRBD2 (5 bases). CDR3 length: 14 amino acids. V was clipped by 1 base and J by 7 bases, with 11 bases between them. CDR3 loop: CASSLVDGVNEQFF. Here the CDR3 DNA reads TGTGCCAGCAGTTTAGTAGACGGGGTGAATGAGCAGTTCTTC.

The gene calls are TRBV20-1 and TRBJ2-2, with 9 nucleotides matching TRBD2. The CDR3 contains 18 residues. The junction had 15 bases not matched to a gene; V was cut back by 5 bases and J by 2 bases. CDR1 is DFQATT, CDR2 SNEGSKA, per germline (reference sequence). CDR3 DNA sequence: TGCAGTGCTGTCCCCAGTGGTCAGCGGGGGGTAAACACCGGGGAGCTGTTTTTT. It codes for CSAVPSGQRGVNTGELFF.

In this sample, this clonotype turned up a few times. J is TRBJ2-6 and V is TRBV29-1, with D unclear. Germline V gene data show CDR1 as SQVTM and CDR2 as ANQGSEA. The V gene lost 5 bases and the J gene lost 2 bases, with 7 bases spanning the gap. The CDR3 is 13 residues long. The CDR3: CSVIQAGANVLTF. The CDR3, as DNA: TGCAGCGTTATTCAGGCTGGGGCCAACGTCCTGACTTTC.

The chain carries TRBV6-2 or TRBV6-3 and TRBJ2-7; 8 nucleotides align to TRBD2. Trimming cost V 7 bases and J 0 bases; bases outside gene matches: 5. This CDR3 has 14 amino acids. CDR1 is MNHEY and CDR2 is SVGEGT in the germline V gene. CDR3: CASIPGLVSYEQYF. The CDR3 coding sequence is TGTGCCAGCATCCCGGGACTAGTCTCCTACGAGCAGTACTTC.

The chain joins TRBV6-1 to TRBJ2-2; 9 bases agree with TRBD1. This CDR3 spans 16 amino acids. V lost 6 bases and J lost 2; bases outside the gene matches: 7. Germline-derived CDR1 and CDR2 are MNHNS and SASEGT. CDR3 bases: TGTGCCAGCAGCCCCATGGGACAGGGCAACACCGGGGAGCTGTTTTTT. Its translation is CASSPMGQGNTGELFF.

This clonotype was seen at least ten times. The V and J genes are TRBV5-1 and TRBJ2-7; 8 nucleotides line up with TRBD1. The CDR3 runs 12 residues. The junction had 5 bases not matched to a gene; V was cut back by 6 bases and J by 6 bases. Per germline, CDR1 SGHRS and CDR2 YFSETQ. The CDR3 region has the DNA TGCGCCAGCACCCCAGGGGGCGGCGAGCAGTACTTC. Translation gives CASTPGGGEQYF.

This clonotype was seen only a few times. In DNA form, the CDR3 reads TGTGCCAGCACACAGAGCAATCAGCCCCAGCATTTT. Translating it yields CASTQSNQPQHF. The rearrangement links TRBV12-3 or TRBV12-4 to TRBJ1-5; D is undetermined. CDR3 size: 12 residues. The V end lost 7 bases, the J end lost 1 base, and 5 bases lay between the germline ends.

This clonotype appeared a few times. This chain uses TRBV29-1 with TRBJ2-3, with 12 nucleotides matching TRBD2. Looked up from germline, CDR1 is SQVTM and CDR2 is ANQGSEA. V gave up 6 bases and J gave up 6 bases; unmatched junction bases: 10. The CDR3 contains 15 residues. The CDR3 coding sequence is TGCAGCGTCCGGACTAGCGGGGCCCTCGGGGATACGCAGTATTTT. Translated: CSVRTSGALGDTQYF.

This clonotype was seen a handful of times. V gene TRBV7-2 combines with J gene TRBJ2-1; D might be TRBD1 (6 bases). There are 15 residues in the CDR3. The germline CDR1 and CDR2 sequences are SGHTA and FQGNSA. Trimming took off 5 bases at V and 2 bases at J, with 13 bases between the two ends. This CDR3 is CASSQTGNPYNEQFF. In DNA, the CDR3 is TGTGCCAGCAGCCAAACAGGGAACCCCTACAATGAGCAGTTCTTC. Filled out from reference TRBV7-2 and TRBJ2-1, the complete variable domain reads GAGVSQSPSNKVTEKGKDVELRCDPISGHTALYWYRQSLGQGLEFLIYFQGNSAPDKSGLPSDRFSAERTGGSVSTLTIQRTQQEDSAVYLCASSQTGNPYNEQFFGPGTRLTVL.

V usage is TRBV7-2 and J usage is TRBJ2-1; TRBD1 is a possible D gene (6 bases). Trimming stripped 10 bases from V and 5 bases from J, with 15 bases between. Looked up from germline, CDR1 is SGHTA and CDR2 is FQGNSA. CDR3 length equals 13 residues. The CDR3 region is CATGGRGNNEQFF. The CDR3 coding sequence is TGTGCCACTGGTGGCAGGGGTAACAATGAGCAGTTCTTC. Based on the CDR3 plus reference TRBV7-2 and TRBJ2-1, the full variable domain is GAGVSQSPSNKVTEKGKDVELRCDPISGHTALYWYRQSLGQGLEFLIYFQGNSAPDKSGLPSDRFSAERTGGSVSTLTIQRTQQEDSAVYLCATGGRGNNEQFFGPGTRLTVL.

The chain uses TRBV10-3 and TRBJ2-3; D remains ambiguous. CDR3 length: 13 residues. Trimming left V 10 bases short and J 2 bases short, with 13 bases between. Germline lookup yields CDR1 ENHRY and CDR2 SYGVKD. CDR3 region: CATYSGVTDTQYF. CDR3 DNA sequence: TGTGCCACCTATAGTGGGGTCACAGATACGCAGTATTTT.

The rearrangement uses TRBV6-1 and TRBJ1-1; D unresolved. The CDR3 loop spans 14 amino acids. V lost 8 bases and J 7 bases, leaving 20 bases between the germline ends. Per the germline V gene, CDR1 is MNHNS and CDR2 is SASEGT. This CDR3 is CASGTLVGTGEAFF. The CDR3 nucleotides are TGTGCCAGCGGTACACTAGTGGGTACTGGTGAAGCTTTCTTT.

V gene TRBV20-1 combines with J gene TRBJ2-7; 7 bases match TRBD2. Losses at the gene ends were 6 bases for V and 3 bases for J; bases not matched to a gene: 8. There are 13 residues in the CDR3. CDR1 DFQATT and CDR2 SNEGSKA come from the germline V gene (reference sequence). In DNA, the CDR3 is TGCAGTGCGTGGGACTACGGCGGCTACGAGCAGTACTTC. This gives the protein CSAWDYGGYEQYF.

V gene TRBV6-1 combines with J gene TRBJ2-7, with 8 bases that match TRBD1. Germline CDR1 is MNHNS and CDR2 is SASEGT. Trimming took 2 bases from V and 6 from J; bases not matched to a gene: 3. CDR3 length equals 13 residues. The CDR3 spells CASSEQGAGEQYF. CDR3 coding DNA: TGTGCCAGCAGTGAACAGGGGGCGGGCGAGCAGTACTTC.

The chain recombines TRBV28 with TRBJ1-6; D call uncertain. Trimming removed 1 base from V and 6 bases from J, with 4 bases in between. This CDR3 comprises 13 residues. Looked up from germline, CDR1 is MDHEN and CDR2 is SYDVKM. The CDR3 protein is CASSLLRNSPLHF. In nucleotides, the CDR3 is TGTGCCAGCAGTTTATTACGTAATTCACCCCTCCACTTT.

This clonotype was counted only a few times. The genes are TRBV5-1 and TRBJ2-3; D is unresolved. CDR3 length equals 13 residues. Germline V gene sequence: CDR1 SGHRS, CDR2 YFSETQ. V lost 1 base and J lost 6, with 9 bases in between. This CDR3 is CASSLNPMDTQYF. The CDR3, as DNA: TGCGCCAGCAGCTTGAACCCGATGGATACGCAGTATTTT.

There are a few counts of this clonotype. The chain carries TRBV28 and TRBJ1-2; D gene ambiguous. CDR1 and CDR2 (germline): MDHEN, SYDVKM. V was clipped by 8 bases and J by 0 bases, with 7 bases between them. The CDR3 loop spans 12 amino acids. CDR3 residues: CASRSANYGYTF. Written as DNA, the CDR3 is TGTGCCAGCCGGAGTGCTAACTATGGCTACACCTTC.

The CDR3 spells CAIRDPAGMYNEQFF. CDR3 DNA sequence: TGTGCCATCCGCGACCCAGCAGGGATGTACAATGAGCAGTTCTTC. V and J are TRBV10-3 and TRBJ2-1, with D possibly matching TRBD1 (5 bases). Trimming pared 8 bases from V and 4 bases from J, leaving 18 bases between. Per the germline V gene, CDR1 is ENHRY and CDR2 is SYGVKD. The CDR3 loop spans 15 amino acids.

V usage is TRBV5-1 and J usage is TRBJ2-2; D is unclear. CDR1 SGHRS and CDR2 YFSETQ come from the germline V gene. The CDR3 totals 14 residues. The V gene lost 4 bases and the J gene lost 1 base, with 8 bases spanning the gap. The CDR3 reads CASSARMNTGELFF. In DNA form, the CDR3 reads TGCGCCAGCAGCGCCAGGATGAACACCGGGGAGCTGTTTTTT.

The chain carries TRBV4-3 and TRBJ1-2; D may be TRBD1 (5 bases). Germline-derived CDR1 and CDR2 are LGHNA and YSLEER. Deletions cut 0 bases from V and 4 bases from J, with 12 bases between. The CDR3 has 15 amino acids. The CDR3 sequence is CASSQDWDRGYGYTF. As DNA, the CDR3 is TGCGCCAGCAGCCAAGACTGGGACCGCGGCTATGGCTACACCTTC.

CDR3 nucleotide sequence: TGCAGCGTGAGGGGACTAGCGGGAGGCGAGCAGTACTTC. Residues: CSVRGLAGGEQYF. The V call is TRBV29-1, the J call TRBJ2-7; 15 nucleotides line up with TRBD2. The CDR3 spans 13 residues. Germline V gene data show CDR1 as SQVTM and CDR2 as ANQGSEA. V trimming: 6 bases; J trimming: 6 bases; junction bases outside the gene matches: 3.

This chain links TRBV6-5 with TRBJ1-5; D possibly corresponds to TRBD1 (5 bases). With 6 bases removed from V and 7 bases from J, the gap between germline ends came to 10 bases. Germline V gene data show CDR1 as MNHEY and CDR2 as SVGAGI. The CDR3 is 12 residues long. CDR3 sequence reads: CASRTGIQPQHF. In DNA, the CDR3 is TGTGCCAGCAGAACAGGTATCCAGCCCCAGCATTTT.

This CDR3 reads CASSPVGTGNSPLHF. The CDR3 nucleotides are TGTGCCAGCTCACCTGTTGGGACAGGGAATTCACCCCTCCACTTT. This sequence joins TRBV18 and TRBJ1-6, with 9 bases lining up with TRBD1. The CDR3 has 15 residues. With V trimmed by 3 bases and J by 7 bases, 4 bases remained unmatched. In germline, CDR1 is KGHSH, CDR2 LQKENI. The full variable domain, completed using reference TRBV18 and TRBJ1-6, is NAGVMQNPRHLVRRRGQEARLRCSPMKGHSHVYWYRQLPEEGLKFMVYLQKENIIDESGMPKERFSAEFPKEGPSILRIQQVVRGDSAAYFCASSPVGTGNSPLHFGNGTRLTVT.

This chain connects TRBV15 to TRBJ2-4, with 10 nucleotides matching TRBD1. Germline V lookup: CDR1 LNHNV, CDR2 YYDKDF (reference sequence). V was pared by 3 bases and J by 0 bases, with 17 bases of the junction left unmatched. The CDR3 spans 21 residues. CDR3 protein: CATSRATGGPTRGTAKNIQYF. CDR3 nucleotides: TGTGCCACCAGCAGGGCGACAGGGGGCCCAACCAGGGGAACAGCCAAAAACATTCAGTACTTC.

V and J are TRBV12-3 or TRBV12-4 and TRBJ2-7, with TRBD2 as a possible D gene (7 bases). This CDR3 has 14 residues. V was trimmed by 5 bases and J by 5 bases, leaving 16 bases between them. The CDR3 DNA reads TGTGCCAGCAGTCCCGACGGGGGGCTGGACGAGCAGTACTTC. Protein: CASSPDGGLDEQYF.

This clonotype has a handful of counts. The chain recombines TRBV5-1 with TRBJ1-6, with D unresolved. Germline CDR1 reads SGHRS; CDR2 reads YFSETQ. V lost 4 bases and J lost 6, with 11 bases in between. The CDR3 loop spans 14 amino acids. The CDR3 DNA sequence: TGCGCCAGCAGCCAAGGACGGATTAATTCACCCCTCCACTTT. Its protein product is CASSQGRINSPLHF.

This chain joins TRBV12-3 or TRBV12-4 and TRBJ2-1, with D unclear. This CDR3 comprises 13 residues. V lost 1 base to trimming and J lost 5 bases, with 6 bases between them. CDR3 bases: TGTGCCAGCAGTTTAGGTACCCACAATGAGCAGTTCTTC. This translates into CASSLGTHNEQFF.